Shown below are 20 T cell receptor beta chains from a single sample sequenced in a study (dated by TCRdb to between 2015 and 2017). Libraries were made using 5' RACE. Sequenced on an Illumina MiSeq. In-frame beta chains were kept once TCRdb had trimmed the public reads at Q25 with fastp and called clones with MiXCR. Records with the same CDR3 protein are collapsed into one entry carrying the most frequent genes and DNA. The sample table shows about 11,000 distinct CDR3 sequences, and 40% to 55% are seen once. Of the sample, roughly 12% is held by the ten largest clones. Sequencing was performed on tumor-infiltrating naive CD4+ T cells sorted from the breast tumor. Interpreted using the paper, the cell subset or site label stands for: naive CD4+ T cells, CD4+CD45RA+CD25-. The receptors come from a female donor with breast cancer.

V is TRBV20-1 and J is TRBJ2-1; no definite D call. Trimming removed 0 bases at V and 0 bases at J, with 9 bases between. This CDR3 has 15 residues. Germline V gene data show CDR1 as DFQATT and CDR2 as SNEGSKA (reference sequence). The CDR3 DNA reads TGCAGTGCTAGAGATCCCACCTCCTCCTACAATGAGCAGTTCTTC. The encoded protein is CSARDPTSSYNEQFF.

There are a few counts of this clonotype. The genes are TRBV5-1 and TRBJ1-4; 7 nucleotides match TRBD1. Looked up from germline, CDR1 is SGHRS and CDR2 is YFSETQ. Trimming took 4 bases from V and 0 from J; bases not matched to a gene: 6. The CDR3 is made up of 16 amino acids. CDR3 residues: CASSLTGSATNEKLFF. In nucleotides, the CDR3 is TGCGCCAGCAGCCTGACAGGGTCCGCAACTAATGAAAAACTGTTTTTT.

V gene TRBV5-1 combines with J gene TRBJ1-1, with TRBD1 as a possible D gene (6 bases). This CDR3 comprises 14 residues. Germline CDR1 is SGHRS and CDR2 is YFSETQ. Trimming removed 7 bases from V and 0 bases from J, with 13 bases in between. CDR3 in amino acids: CASGSDSLNTEAFF. The CDR3 DNA follows: TGCGCCAGCGGCTCGGACAGCTTGAACACTGAAGCTTTCTTT. The full variable domain, rest sourced from reference TRBV5-1 and TRBJ1-1, is KAGVTQTPRYLIKTRGQQVTLSCSPISGHRSVSWYQQTPGQGLQFLFEYFSETQRNKGNFPGRFSGRQFSNSRSEMNVSTLELGDSALYLCASGSDSLNTEAFFGQGTRLTVV.

The count of this clonotype is one. The chain has TRBV6-2 or TRBV6-3 and TRBJ1-1; D is ambiguous. The CDR3 is 13 amino acids. Trimming removed 7 bases at V and 7 bases at J, with 16 bases between. Per germline, CDR1 MNHEY and CDR2 SVGEGT. CDR3 nucleotides: TGTGCCAGCAAGATGAACGTAGTAGGTGAAGCTTTCTTT. This sequence encodes CASKMNVVGEAFF.

The chain combines TRBV20-1 with TRBJ1-2; TRBD1 matches at 12 bases. The CDR3 extends over 15 amino acids. J gave up 8 bases and V 6 bases, and 13 bases lay outside the gene matches. CDR1 and CDR2 (germline): DFQATT, SNEGSKA (reference sequence). The CDR3 nucleotides read TGCAGTGCCACCGGGACAGGGGGCCTTGCTAGGGGCTACACCTTC. It encodes CSATGTGGLARGYTF.

This clonotype came up a few times. The V and J genes are TRBV15 and TRBJ2-7; either TRBD1 or TRBD2 may fit D (5 bases each). V lost 1 base and J 2 bases, leaving 9 bases between the germline ends. CDR1 LNHNV and CDR2 YYDKDF come from the germline V gene (reference sequence). The CDR3 loop spans 14 amino acids. Here the CDR3 DNA reads TGTGCCACCAGCAGAGGGGGGACGGCCTACGAGCAGTACGTC. Encoded protein: CATSRGGTAYEQYV.

The genes are TRBV27 and TRBJ2-5; TRBD2 aligns across 9 bases. The ends lost 6 bases at V and 5 bases at J; junction bases unmatched: 7. Looked up from germline, CDR1 is MNHEY and CDR2 is SMNVEV (reference sequence). The CDR3 totals 14 residues. The CDR3 reads CASSRREGGETQYF. In DNA, the CDR3 is TGTGCCAGCAGCCGGCGGGAGGGAGGTGAGACCCAGTACTTC.

A word on this clonotype: Here the CDR3 omits its conserved ending phenylalanine or tryptophan, so a read error is the likely source. As DNA, the CDR3 is TGTGCCATCAGTGATTATGTTGGGAGAACCTACGAGCAGTACTCC. Translated: CAISDYVGRTYEQYS. The V call is TRBV10-3, the J call TRBJ2-7, with a weak D call TRBD2 (5 bases). CDR1 and CDR2 from the germline V gene are ENHRY and SYGVKD. The CDR3 spans 15 residues. The V gene lost 3 bases and the J gene lost 2 bases, with 14 bases spanning the gap.

This clonotype is termed medium-sized (0.01 to 0.1%). The rearrangement joins TRBV7-2 to TRBJ2-7; 7 positions agree with TRBD1. Germline CDR1 and CDR2: SGHTA and FQGNSA. J lost 4 bases, V lost 1 base, and 7 bases had no gene match. The CDR3 has 15 residues. CDR3 coding DNA: TGTGCCAGCAGCTTAGGCCCGGGACAGACTTACGAGCAGTACGTC. Translated, it gives CASSLGPGQTYEQYV.

In DNA form, the CDR3 reads TGCAGTGCTATGGGACACGGACTAGCGGAGGATACGCAGTATTTT. The encoded protein is CSAMGHGLAEDTQYF. The rearrangement links TRBV20-1 to TRBJ2-3, with 10 bases lining up with TRBD2. Unmatched junction bases numbered 10, after V lost 4 bases and J lost 6 bases. The V gene's germline CDR1 is DFQATT and CDR2 SNEGSKA (reference sequence). This CDR3 contains 15 residues.

This clonotype has only one observation. This rearrangement joins TRBV20-1 to TRBJ2-1; perhaps TRBD2 as D (5 bases). V shed 3 bases and J shed 3 bases, with 15 bases lying between them. The CDR3 length is 15 residues. Germline CDR1 and CDR2: DFQATT and SNEGSKA (reference sequence). The CDR3 region has the DNA TGCAGTGCTAGCCCCCCTGTGGGAGTCTACAATGAGCAGTTCTTC. The encoded protein is CSASPPVGVYNEQFF.

The chain employs TRBV7-2 and TRBJ2-3, with D possibly matching TRBD1 (5 bases). Per the germline V gene, CDR1 is SGHTA and CDR2 is FQGNSA. The CDR3 consists of 17 residues. The V gene lost 1 base and the J gene lost 6 bases, with 20 bases spanning the gap. The CDR3 here is CASSLVRRAGYKDTQYF. CDR3 in DNA: TGTGCCAGCAGCTTAGTGCGTCGGGCAGGGTATAAGGATACGCAGTATTTT.

The table lists this clonotype with a few counts. The chain has TRBV6-5 and TRBJ2-7, with 7 bases fitting TRBD1. Germline V gene sequence: CDR1 MNHEY, CDR2 SVGAGI. This CDR3 comprises 14 residues. V lost 5 bases, J lost 0 bases, and 4 bases stayed unmatched. CDR3 loop: CASSTGDSSYEQYF. The CDR3 DNA is TGTGCCAGCAGTACTGGGGACAGCTCCTACGAGCAGTACTTC.

Comments on this clonotype: The conserved final phenylalanine or tryptophan is absent from the CDR3, which likely points to a read error. The chain joins TRBV12-3 or TRBV12-4 to TRBJ1-6; no firm D call. The V end was cut by 5 bases, the J end by 7 bases, with 9 bases between. The CDR3 totals 13 residues. The CDR3 nucleotides are TGTGCCAGCAGTCCAGGTCGAAATTCACCCCTCCACTCT. Translating gives CASSPGRNSPLHS.

About this clonotype: At one of its ends the junction is not consistent with the germline gene, which may arise from a read error. The V and J genes are TRBV6-5 and TRBJ1-1; D is unresolved. Germline V gene data show CDR1 as MNHEY and CDR2 as SVGAGI. The CDR3 contains 12 residues. The CDR3 DNA reads TGTGCCAGCAGTTACGGGAACACTGAAGCTTCCTTT. Protein sequence: CASSYGNTEASF.

This chain uses TRBV5-1 with TRBJ2-1; no definite D call. Germline CDR1 and CDR2: SGHRS and YFSETQ. V dropped 4 bases and J dropped 8 bases, with 19 bases sitting between them. The CDR3 covers 15 residues. CDR3 bases: TGCGCCAGCAGCCCCCCCCCGGCCGGGCAGGATGAGCAGTTCTTC. Protein sequence: CASSPPPAGQDEQFF.

The chain recombines TRBV29-1 with TRBJ2-7; no reliable D call. V was pared by 4 bases and J by 7 bases, with 14 bases between. In germline, CDR1 is SQVTM, CDR2 ANQGSEA. The CDR3 contains 12 residues. The chain's CDR3 is CSVGSKGREQYF. The DNA for the CDR3 is TGCAGCGTTGGTTCCAAGGGCCGGGAGCAGTACTTC.

The rearrangement joins TRBV15 to TRBJ2-1; no definite D call. The CDR3 is made up of 15 amino acids. Germline CDR1 reads LNHNV; CDR2 reads YYDKDF (reference sequence). V lost 3 bases and J lost 9, with 18 bases in between. The CDR3 DNA is TGTGCCACCAGCAGTTTTTTAAGCGACGGCGGTGAGCAGTTCTTC. It codes for CATSSFLSDGGEQFF.

This clonotype is classed as medium-sized. The chain recombines TRBV7-2 with TRBJ2-5; a weak D match, TRBD2 (5 bases). Trimming took off 0 bases at V and 4 bases at J, with 6 bases between the two ends. CDR3 length equals 13 residues. The germline CDR1 and CDR2 sequences are SGHTA and FQGNSA. CDR3 sequence: CASSLAGAETQYF. CDR3 bases: TGTGCCAGCAGCTTAGCGGGAGCAGAGACCCAGTACTTC.

The chain links TRBV6-4 to TRBJ2-1; D unclear. The CDR3 length is 13 residues. The germline CDR1 and CDR2 sequences are MRHNA and SNTAGT. The V and J ends lost 5 bases and 5 bases respectively, with 10 bases between them. This CDR3 is CASSSVPHNEQFF. The CDR3, as DNA: TGTGCCAGCAGTTCGGTGCCGCACAATGAGCAGTTCTTC.